This T cell receptor (beta chain) was captured by sequencing in a study of blood T cell repertoires in COVID-19 (dated by TCRdb to 2018 to 2021). In the study overall: Collaborator samples came from the United States, Italy and Spain and covered acute and convalescent phases of COVID-19. The material from the prospective study consisted of cDNA or gDNA derived from T cells, B-cell-depleted T cells, or PBMCs. The dataset comprised deeply sampled blood TCRbeta repertoires from subjects exposed to, actively infected with, or recovered from COVID-19. A freely available public database, intended as a resource for researchers studying the immune response to SARS-CoV-2, is where the repertoires were released. Samples were obtained from the ongoing ImmuneRACE study (first 160 participants) and from 1,254 subjects provided by 6 global collaborators. Sample metadata almost always included a de-identified subject ID, COVID-19 status, age in years and sex. Where available, HLA class I and class II types were obtained from metadata supplied by the sample provider rather than from assay-based typing.

Relative to germline, V is 2 bases shorter and J is 4 bases shorter, with 8 bases between their ends. The germline V gene (reference sequence) yields WNHNN for CDR1 and SYGVQD for CDR2. The CDR3, cysteine through phenylalanine, is 13 amino acids long. Of all the DNA, just the CDR3 is kept, 39 bases in frame from base 1. TCRbeta CDR3 regions were amplified from genomic DNA by means of the immunoSEQ Assay, a bias-controlled multiplex PCR. In the source study's methods: The number of nucleated cells in each sample was estimated by amplification of reference gene primers within the assay. To quantify the absolute abundance of each unique TCRbeta CDR3 rearrangement, sequence reads were collapsed and filtered. For each sample, productive Simpson clonality was calculated as the square root of Simpson's diversity index across productive rearrangements. TCRdb limited this immuneACCESS table to in-frame rearrangements with V and J called. A share of clones is missing; checked studies link under half to unresolved V genes, and the rest is unexplained. The DNA gave D and trimming, while V, J and clone size come from that table. Recorded for this sample are approximately 110,000 clones; around four fifths of them occurred a single time. The ten largest clonotypes hold 15% to 20% of the sample.

The collaborating institutions used their own protocols to collect whole blood in K2EDTA tubes. For TCRbeta analysis, collaborator samples were shipped as frozen whole blood, as isolated PBMCs, or as DNA extracted from either sample type. Overall study outcomes, separate from this receptor: The quantity of clinical and demographic metadata differed by source and by participant and was supplied without curation.

Remarks on this clone: Its specific antigen is unknown. No base quality values were provided; no much bigger clone lies one nucleotide off.

The sequencing input was peripheral blood. The origin of this receptor is a woman aged 55-70 years with acute or convalescent COVID-19. The chain is assembled from TRBV10-1 and TRBJ1-1; no D gene is confidently identified. The DNA sequence is given as TGCGCCAGCAGTGAGGAGGGTCTCACTGAAGCTTTCTTT. This codes for CASSEEGLTEAFF.